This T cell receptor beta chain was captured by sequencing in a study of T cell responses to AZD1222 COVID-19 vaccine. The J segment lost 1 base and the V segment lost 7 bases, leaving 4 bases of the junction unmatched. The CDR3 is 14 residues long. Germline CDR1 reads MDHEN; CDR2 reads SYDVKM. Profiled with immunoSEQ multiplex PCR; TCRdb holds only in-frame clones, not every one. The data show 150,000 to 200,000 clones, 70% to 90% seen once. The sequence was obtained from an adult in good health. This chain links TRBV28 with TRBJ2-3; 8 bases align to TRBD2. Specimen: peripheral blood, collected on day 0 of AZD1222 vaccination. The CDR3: CASIKAGGTDTQYF. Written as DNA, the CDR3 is TGTGCCAGCATAAAAGCGGGAGGCACAGATACGCAGTATTTT.